These 14 T cell receptor beta chains were all obtained from the same sample, sequenced in a study of blood T cell repertoires in COVID-19 (dated by TCRdb to about 2020). Library generation was performed with the immunoSEQ multiplex PCR assay. The clones in this table, taken by TCRdb from immuneACCESS, are in-frame only. Not every clone is retained; where verified, under half of the shortfall comes from an unresolved V gene, and the cause of the rest is unknown. Counted in this sample were roughly 140,000 clones; roughly 80% of them appeared once. The ten largest clones take up roughly 8.3% of the sample. The sample comprised peripheral blood. These receptors were collected from a human donor with acute or convalescent COVID-19. The donor label of this sample is uncertain.

The J gene is TRBJ2-7, the V gene TRBV9; 7 bases align to TRBD1. The CDR3 has 16 residues. Trimming at V came to 7 bases and at J to 0 bases, leaving 13 bases not matched to a gene. Looked up from germline, CDR1 is SGDLS and CDR2 is YYNGEE. This CDR3 reads CASCAEGAKSSYEQYV. Here the CDR3 DNA reads TGTGCCAGCTGTGCCGAGGGGGCGAAGAGCTCCTACGAGCAGTACGTC.

This chain links TRBV6-6 with TRBJ2-1; 12 nucleotides align to TRBD2. CDR3 length: 16 residues. Germline V gene lookup returns CDR1 MNHNY and CDR2 SVGAGI (reference sequence). The junction had 6 bases not matched to a gene; V was cut back by 6 bases and J by 3 bases. The CDR3 protein is CASSQTSGGFYNEQFF. The CDR3 nucleotides are TGTGCCAGCAGCCAGACTAGCGGGGGATTCTACAATGAGCAGTTCTTC.

The gene calls are TRBV19 and TRBJ1-6; D uncertain. CDR3 length: 15 residues. The germline CDR1 and CDR2 sequences are LNHDA and SQIVND (reference sequence). The V end was cut by 5 bases, the J end by 7 bases, with 15 bases between. The CDR3 nucleotides read TGTGCCAGTAGTTACCCCGAGCGTGGGAATTCACCCCTCCACTTT. This translates into CASSYPERGNSPLHF.

V is TRBV30 and J is TRBJ1-5; D is unresolved. The V gene lost 0 bases and the J gene lost 1 base, with 7 bases spanning the gap. The CDR3 loop spans 14 amino acids. The germline CDR1 and CDR2 sequences are GTSNPN and SVGIG (reference sequence). CDR3 in DNA: TGTGCCTGGAGTGTCCCGGGAAGCAATCAGCCCCAGCATTTT. Its protein product is CAWSVPGSNQPQHF.

CDR3 in amino acids: CASSFLTENTEAFF. CDR3 bases: TGTGCCAGCAGCTTCCTGACTGAGAACACTGAAGCTTTCTTT. The chain links TRBV7-2 to TRBJ1-1; D call uncertain. The germline V gene has CDR1 SGHTA and CDR2 FQGNSA. The V end was cut by 3 bases, the J end by 1 base, with 9 bases between. The CDR3 has 14 amino acids.

A word on this clone: This sample includes further DNA sequences coding for the same CDR3. V is TRBV3-1 (or the pseudogene TRBV3-2) and J is TRBJ2-1, with D unresolved. Germline V lookup: CDR1 LGHDT, CDR2 YNNKEL (reference sequence). With 0 bases removed from V and 0 bases from J, the gap between germline ends came to 6 bases. The CDR3 totals 15 residues. CDR3 sequence (DNA): TGTGCCAGCAGCCAAGACTCCAGCTCCTACAATGAGCAGTTCTTC. Amino acids: CASSQDSSSYNEQFF.

This chain uses TRBV6-5 with TRBJ2-7; weak D call: TRBD2 (5 bases). V shed 7 bases and J shed 3 bases, with 19 bases lying between them. CDR1 is MNHEY, CDR2 SVGAGI, per germline. This CDR3 region has 15 residues. DNA for the CDR3: TGTGCCAGCACGTATAGACCTGCCGGGGTCTACGAGCAGTACTTC. It encodes CASTYRPAGVYEQYF.

The chain couples TRBV7-9 to TRBJ2-3, with 8 positions matching TRBD2. CDR3 length equals 13 residues. Germline CDR1 SEHNR, CDR2 FQNEAQ (reference sequence). The trim removed 11 bases at V and 2 bases at J, leaving 6 bases unmatched. The CDR3 is CAWAGGSTDTQYF. In DNA form, the CDR3 reads TGTGCCTGGGCGGGGGGCTCCACAGATACGCAGTATTTT. Together with reference TRBV7-9 and TRBJ2-3, the CDR3 gives the full variable domain: DTGVSQNPRHKITKRGQNVTFRCDPISEHNRLYWYRQTLGQGPEFLTYFQNEAQLEKSRLLSDRFSAERPKGSFSTLEIQRTEQGDSAMYLCAWAGGSTDTQYFGPGTRLTVL.

A few counts support this clone. The chain couples TRBV7-2 to TRBJ2-1, with 9 bases fitting TRBD2. V was pared by 3 bases and J by 3 bases, with 9 bases of the junction left unmatched. The germline gives CDR1 SGHTA, CDR2 FQGNSA. The CDR3 loop spans 17 amino acids. CDR3 in amino acids: CASSFLRSGGFYNEQFF. CDR3 DNA sequence: TGTGCCAGCAGCTTCCTGCGGAGCGGGGGGTTCTACAATGAGCAGTTCTTC. The full variable domain, completed using reference TRBV7-2 and TRBJ2-1, is GAGVSQSPSNKVTEKGKDVELRCDPISGHTALYWYRQSLGQGLEFLIYFQGNSAPDKSGLPSDRFSAERTGGSVSTLTIQRTQQEDSAVYLCASSFLRSGGFYNEQFFGPGTRLTVL.

The V and J genes are TRBV20-1 and TRBJ1-2, with D perhaps TRBD1 (6 bases). Deletions cut 3 bases from V and 3 bases from J, with 17 bases between. Germline V lookup: CDR1 DFQATT, CDR2 SNEGSKA (reference sequence). The CDR3 consists of 15 residues. CDR3 nucleotides: TGCAGTGCTAGTGAGGGCGGGGAGGGGGACTATGGCTACACCTTC. It encodes CSASEGGEGDYGYTF.

The chain links TRBV19 to TRBJ2-5; 8 bases map to TRBD1. From germline, CDR1 is LNHDA and CDR2 SQIVND (reference sequence). The CDR3 runs to 17 residues. Trimming removed 7 bases from V and 2 bases from J; junction bases left unmatched: 15. CDR3 residues: CASTPGTGHLPQETQYF. The CDR3 bases are TGTGCCAGTACCCCCGGGACAGGCCACCTACCTCAAGAGACCCAGTACTTC.

The CDR3 protein is CASSSTQRDWSNQPQHF. The DNA for the CDR3 is TGTGCCAGCAGCTCAACCCAGCGGGATTGGAGCAATCAGCCCCAGCATTTT. The chain recombines TRBV5-8 with TRBJ1-5; no definite D call. The CDR3 has 17 amino acids. Trimming left V 3 bases short and J 1 base short, with 17 bases between. Per germline, CDR1 SGHTS and CDR2 YDEGEE.

The V and J genes are TRBV7-9 and TRBJ1-5; 7 bases agree with TRBD1. The CDR3 is made up of 16 amino acids. Trimming took 3 bases from V and 3 from J; bases not matched to a gene: 8. Germline values: CDR1 SEHNR, CDR2 FQNEAQ (reference sequence). Written as DNA, the CDR3 is TGTGCCAGCAGCTTCATCAGGGGGGTTACCAATCAGCCCCAGCATTTT. Encoded protein: CASSFIRGVTNQPQHF.

The chain recombines TRBV29-1 with TRBJ1-3; weak D call: TRBD1 (5 bases). Germline CDR1 is SQVTM and CDR2 is ANQGSEA. The CDR3 length is 14 residues. CDR3 sequence (DNA): TGCAGGGCATACCGGGACTACTCTGGAAACACCATATATTTT. This sequence encodes CRAYRDYSGNTIYF.